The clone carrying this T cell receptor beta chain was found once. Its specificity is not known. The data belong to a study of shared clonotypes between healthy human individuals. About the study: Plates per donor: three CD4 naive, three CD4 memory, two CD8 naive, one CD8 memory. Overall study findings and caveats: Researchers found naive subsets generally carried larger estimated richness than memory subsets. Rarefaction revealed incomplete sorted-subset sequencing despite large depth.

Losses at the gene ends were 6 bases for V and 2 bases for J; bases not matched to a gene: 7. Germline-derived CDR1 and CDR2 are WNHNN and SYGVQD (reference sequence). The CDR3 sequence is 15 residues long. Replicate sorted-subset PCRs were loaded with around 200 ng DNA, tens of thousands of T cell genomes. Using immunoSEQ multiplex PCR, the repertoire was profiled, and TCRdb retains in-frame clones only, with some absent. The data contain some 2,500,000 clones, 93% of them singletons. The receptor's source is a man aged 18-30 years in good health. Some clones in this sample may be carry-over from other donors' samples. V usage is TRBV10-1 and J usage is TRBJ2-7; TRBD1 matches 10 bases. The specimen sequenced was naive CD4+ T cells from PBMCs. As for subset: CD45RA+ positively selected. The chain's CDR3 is CASSSGQGDPYEQYF. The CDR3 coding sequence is TGCGCCAGCAGCTCCGGACAGGGGGACCCCTACGAGCAGTACTTC.